Shown below are 28 T cell receptor beta chains from a single sample sequenced in a study of blood T cell repertoires in COVID-19. Generated by immunoSEQ multiplex PCR, the TCRdb table keeps only in-frame clones and is missing some. Of 65,000 or so clones in the sample, approximately 80% were seen once. Sequences were obtained from peripheral blood. The receptor set was obtained from a human donor in a cohort sampled during active COVID-19.

The CDR3 nucleotides read TGTGCCAGCACACGGGACAGGGGGCCTAATCAGCCCCAGCATTTT. This encodes CASTRDRGPNQPQHF. The chain recombines TRBV5-8 with TRBJ1-5; TRBD1 agrees at 12 bases. This CDR3 region has 15 residues. Trimming removed 6 bases from V and 4 bases from J; junction bases left unmatched: 5. From germline, CDR1 is SGHTS and CDR2 YDEGEE. Using reference TRBV5-8 and TRBJ1-5 for the parts outside the CDR3, the full variable domain is EAGVTQSPTHLIKTRGQQATLRCSPISGHTSVYWYQQALGLGLQFLLWYDEGEERNRGNFPPRFSGRQFPNYSSELNVNALELEDSALYLCASTRDRGPNQPQHFGDGTRLSIL.

The gene calls are TRBV19 and TRBJ1-4; TRBD1 matches at 7 bases. The germline gives CDR1 LNHDA, CDR2 SQIVND (reference sequence). Unmatched junction bases numbered 12, after V lost 3 bases and J lost 8 bases. There are 16 residues in the CDR3. The DNA of the CDR3 is TGTGCCAGTAGTATTGGGGCCCGACAGGGTTGGGAAAAACTGTTTTTT. Encoded protein: CASSIGARQGWEKLFF. Looking up the rest from reference TRBV19 and TRBJ1-4 gives the full variable domain: DGGITQSPKYLFRKEGQNVTLSCEQNLNHDAMYWYRQDPGQGLRLIYYSQIVNDFQKGDIAEGYSVSREKKESFPLTVTSAQKNPTAFYLCASSIGARQGWEKLFFGSGTQLSVL.

This rearrangement joins TRBV24-1 to TRBJ2-5; TRBD2 aligns across 11 bases. V shed 3 bases and J 5 bases; nucleotides not matched to a gene: 7. CDR1 and CDR2 from the germline V gene are KGHDR and SFDVKD. The CDR3 loop spans 16 amino acids. This CDR3 is CATSDPTLAGVETQYF. CDR3 sequence (DNA): TGTGCCACCAGTGATCCAACACTAGCGGGAGTGGAGACCCAGTACTTC.

V is TRBV7-2 and J is TRBJ1-1, with a tentative D call TRBD1 (5 bases). The germline V and J ends were trimmed by 3 bases and 4 bases, with 9 bases remaining between them. The length of the CDR3 is 13 residues. The V gene's germline CDR1 is SGHTA and CDR2 FQGNSA. The chain's CDR3 is CASSLKGPTEAFF. The CDR3 nucleotides read TGTGCCAGCAGCTTGAAGGGGCCCACTGAAGCTTTCTTT.

This clone has more than one count but fewer than ten. The rearrangement uses TRBV5-6 and TRBJ1-1, with D perhaps matching TRBD1 (6 bases). Trimming left V 3 bases short and J 4 bases short, with 22 bases between. Germline V gene data show CDR1 as SGHDT and CDR2 as YYEEEE. The CDR3 runs to 17 residues. CDR3: CASSSGLREGVGTEAFF. The CDR3 DNA reads as TGTGCCAGCAGCTCCGGACTCCGCGAGGGGGTAGGCACTGAAGCTTTCTTT.

The chain joins TRBV5-1 to TRBJ2-7; possibly TRBD2 for D (6 bases). V lost 4 bases to trimming and J lost 1 base, with 12 bases between them. The CDR3 has 14 residues. Germline CDR1 reads SGHRS; CDR2 reads YFSETQ. The chain's CDR3 is CASSRGTPSYEQYF. The CDR3 DNA is TGCGCCAGCAGCCGGGGGACTCCTTCCTACGAGCAGTACTTC.

This rearrangement joins TRBV18 to TRBJ1-1; 8 nucleotides match TRBD1. Trimming cost V 5 bases and J 0 bases; bases outside gene matches: 5. CDR1 and CDR2 from the germline V gene are KGHSH and LQKENI. This CDR3 has 15 amino acids. The CDR3 loop reads CASSGQGNMNTEAFF. The CDR3 DNA sequence: TGTGCCAGCTCAGGACAGGGAAACATGAACACTGAAGCTTTCTTT.

The CDR3 coding sequence is TGCGCCAGCAGCCCGACTAGTTGGGGAGATACGCAGTATTTT. Protein product: CASSPTSWGDTQYF. The chain has TRBV4-1 and TRBJ2-3; possibly TRBD2 for D (6 bases). The CDR3 has 14 residues. Germline lookup yields CDR1 MGHRA and CDR2 YSYEKL. V was cut by 4 bases and J by 5 bases, with 13 bases left in between.

The V and J genes are TRBV28 and TRBJ1-1, with TRBD1 matching over 7 bases. V lost 6 bases, J lost 4 bases, and 11 bases stayed unmatched. The CDR3 covers 15 residues. Per the germline V gene, CDR1 is MDHEN and CDR2 is SYDVKM. The CDR3 loop reads CASRGTARWSTEAFF. The CDR3 DNA reads TGTGCCAGCAGAGGGACAGCGCGTTGGAGCACTGAAGCTTTCTTT. Drawing the rest from reference TRBV28 and TRBJ1-1, the complete variable domain is DVKVTQSSRYLVKRTGEKVFLECVQDMDHENMFWYRQDPGLGLRLIYFSYDVKMKEKGDIPEGYSVSREKKERFSLILESASTNQTSMYLCASRGTARWSTEAFFGQGTRLTVV.

The rearrangement joins TRBV20-1 to TRBJ2-5; 10 bases are a match to TRBD2. Germline values: CDR1 DFQATT, CDR2 SNEGSKA (reference sequence). V lost 3 bases, J lost 0 bases, and 10 bases stayed unmatched. The CDR3 contains 17 residues. CDR3 in amino acids: CSASPTSGKANQETQYF. In DNA, the CDR3 is TGCAGTGCTAGTCCCACTAGCGGGAAGGCCAACCAAGAGACCCAGTACTTC.

The chain couples TRBV6-5 to TRBJ2-1, with TRBD2 identical over 8 bases. With 6 bases clipped from V and 4 bases from J, the junction kept 8 bases outside the gene matches. The CDR3 is made up of 15 amino acids. CDR1 is MNHEY and CDR2 is SVGAGI in the germline V gene. CDR3 sequence reads: CASSASTSEYNEQFF. DNA for the CDR3: TGTGCCAGCAGCGCCTCGACTAGCGAGTACAATGAGCAGTTCTTC.

The chain recombines TRBV2 with TRBJ1-1; TRBD1 matches 7 bases. Germline V lookup: CDR1 SNHLY, CDR2 FYNNEI. CDR3 length: 16 residues. Unmatched junction bases numbered 6, after V lost 1 base and J lost 1 base. The CDR3 DNA reads TGTGCCAGCAGTGAAGTTCCAGGGGGAGGGAACACTGAAGCTTTCTTT. Translation gives CASSEVPGGGNTEAFF.

This chain connects TRBV2 to TRBJ2-2; 7 bases are shared with TRBD2. Germline CDR1 is SNHLY and CDR2 is FYNNEI. The trim removed 5 bases at V and 3 bases at J, leaving 6 bases unmatched. CDR3 length: 15 amino acids. CDR3 coding DNA: TGTGCCAGCAGTTCAGCGGGGCAGTACACCGGGGAGCTGTTTTTT. Protein: CASSSAGQYTGELFF.

In this sample, this clone turned up many times. The chain couples TRBV6-4 to TRBJ2-7; D is uncertain. Looked up from germline, CDR1 is MRHNA and CDR2 is SNTAGT. Trimming stripped 2 bases from V and 3 bases from J, with 8 bases between. The CDR3 runs to 13 residues. The CDR3 loop reads CASSDLGIYEQYF. DNA of the CDR3: TGTGCCAGCAGTGACCTAGGTATCTACGAGCAGTACTTC.

This clone appeared a single time. The rearrangement uses TRBV6-1 and TRBJ1-3; TRBD1 is a possible D gene (5 bases). From germline, CDR1 is MNHNS and CDR2 SASEGT. Between the trimmed V and J ends, which lost 2 bases and 0 bases, there was a span of 8 bases. There are 15 residues in the CDR3. This chain's CDR3 is CASSERRVSGNTIYF. DNA of the CDR3: TGTGCCAGCAGTGAACGCAGGGTCTCTGGAAACACCATATATTTT.

The chain carries TRBV28 and TRBJ1-1; 9 bases agree with TRBD1. Germline assignment: CDR1 MDHEN and CDR2 SYDVKM. CDR3 length: 16 residues. After removal of 0 bases from V and 6 bases from J, the junction contained 8 bases not matched to a gene. Written as DNA, the CDR3 is TGTGCCAGCAGTTTATGGGACAGGGGTTTACGCGCTGAAGCTTTCTTT. This translates into CASSLWDRGLRAEAFF.

The J gene is TRBJ2-1, the V gene TRBV4-2; 7 bases fit TRBD2. Germline lookup yields CDR1 LGHNA and CDR2 YNFKEQ. This CDR3 is built from 16 residues. The junction had 10 bases not matched to a gene; V was cut back by 0 bases and J by 8 bases. Here the CDR3 DNA reads TGTGCCAGCAGCCAAGATTGGGCGGGGGAGGAGGATGAGCAGTTCTTC. It encodes CASSQDWAGEEDEQFF.

CDR3 region: CASSLDRAGGGYTF. As DNA, the CDR3 is TGTGCCAGCAGCTTAGATAGGGCAGGGGGTGGCTACACCTTC. The chain couples TRBV11-2 to TRBJ1-2; 7 nucleotides align to TRBD1. The V and J ends lost 0 bases and 7 bases, in that order; junction bases with no gene match: 5. Germline lookup yields CDR1 SGHAT and CDR2 FQNNGV. The CDR3 is 14 amino acids.

V and J are TRBV6-1 and TRBJ1-4; 8 bases align to TRBD1. In germline, CDR1 is MNHNS, CDR2 SASEGT. The ends lost 4 bases at V and 0 bases at J; junction bases unmatched: 10. The CDR3 has 18 amino acids. For the CDR3, the DNA is TGTGCCAGCAGTGCGAGACAGGGGTTGGGCACAACTAATGAAAAACTGTTTTTT. Its translation: CASSARQGLGTTNEKLFF.

The table lists this clone with a few counts. The chain carries TRBV4-3 and TRBJ2-7; TRBD1 aligns across 8 bases. The germline gives CDR1 LGHNA, CDR2 YSLEER. The J segment lost 6 bases and the V segment lost 0 bases, leaving 7 bases of the junction unmatched. CDR3 length: 15 amino acids. CDR3 protein: CASSQDTGGRFEQYF. CDR3 nucleotides: TGCGCCAGCAGCCAAGACACAGGGGGTCGGTTCGAGCAGTACTTC.

This clone has just a few counts. The V call is TRBV6-1, the J call TRBJ1-6, with a weak D call TRBD1 (6 bases). Germline CDR1 and CDR2: MNHNS and SASEGT. The V and J ends lost 7 bases and 9 bases respectively, with 13 bases between them. This CDR3 is built from 13 residues. CDR3 nucleotide sequence: TGTGCCAGCACCCCAGGGGTGGCTTCACCCCTCCACTTT. It is translated as CASTPGVASPLHF.

The gene calls are TRBV7-2 and TRBJ2-1; weak D call: TRBD1 (6 bases). Germline values: CDR1 SGHTA, CDR2 FQGNSA. Trimming cost V 3 bases and J 4 bases, with 13 bases left between them. The CDR3 extends over 15 amino acids. The CDR3 protein is CASSFSTGSYNEQFF. CDR3 bases: TGTGCCAGCAGCTTCAGCACAGGGTCGTACAATGAGCAGTTCTTC.

The chain carries TRBV15 and TRBJ1-5, with D hard to call. Looked up from germline, CDR1 is LNHNV and CDR2 is YYDKDF (reference sequence). V shed 0 bases and J shed 6 bases, with 6 bases lying between them. The CDR3 spans 13 residues. CDR3 nucleotide sequence: TGTGCCACCAGCAGAGATCCCCTTCAGCCCCAGCATTTT. Translation: CATSRDPLQPQHF.

The chain has TRBV9 and TRBJ1-2, with 9 bases matching TRBD1. Germline V gene data show CDR1 as SGDLS and CDR2 as YYNGEE. The CDR3 runs to 14 residues. J was trimmed by 4 bases and V by 0 bases; bases with no gene match: 1. Here the CDR3 DNA reads TGTGCCAGCAGCGTAGAGGACAGGGGCTATGGCTACACCTTC. Translation: CASSVEDRGYGYTF.

This chain links TRBV7-2 with TRBJ2-5; possibly TRBD2 for D (5 bases). With 1 base removed from V and 1 base from J, the gap between germline ends came to 7 bases. CDR1 is SGHTA, CDR2 FQGNSA, per germline. CDR3 length: 14 residues. The CDR3 here is CASSLVARQETQYF. CDR3 nucleotides: TGTGCCAGCAGCTTAGTAGCGCGCCAAGAGACCCAGTACTTC.

This chain connects TRBV14 to TRBJ1-1; D not resolved. The CDR3 runs 14 residues. Per germline, CDR1 SGHDN and CDR2 FVKESK. Between the trimmed V and J ends, which lost 2 bases and 3 bases, there was a span of 10 bases. CDR3 in DNA: TGTGCCAGCAGCCAACTCAGAGGGCACACTGAAGCTTTCTTT. It translates to CASSQLRGHTEAFF.

The rearrangement joins TRBV5-1 to TRBJ2-5; D not certain. The CDR3 has 14 residues. Germline-derived CDR1 and CDR2 are SGHRS and YFSETQ. The V end lost 3 bases, the J end lost 5 bases, and 14 bases lay between the germline ends. The CDR3 is CASSSLGIGETQYF. As DNA, the CDR3 is TGCGCCAGCAGCTCTCTCGGCATCGGGGAGACCCAGTACTTC.

The rearrangement joins TRBV18 to TRBJ2-2; TRBD1 matches at 12 bases. Per the germline V gene, CDR1 is KGHSH and CDR2 is LQKENI. With V trimmed by 3 bases and J by 7 bases, 6 bases remained unmatched. CDR3 length: 16 amino acids. The CDR3 region is CASSPGTGGAGGELFF. The CDR3 bases are TGTGCCAGCTCACCGGGGACAGGGGGCGCCGGCGGGGAGCTGTTTTTT.